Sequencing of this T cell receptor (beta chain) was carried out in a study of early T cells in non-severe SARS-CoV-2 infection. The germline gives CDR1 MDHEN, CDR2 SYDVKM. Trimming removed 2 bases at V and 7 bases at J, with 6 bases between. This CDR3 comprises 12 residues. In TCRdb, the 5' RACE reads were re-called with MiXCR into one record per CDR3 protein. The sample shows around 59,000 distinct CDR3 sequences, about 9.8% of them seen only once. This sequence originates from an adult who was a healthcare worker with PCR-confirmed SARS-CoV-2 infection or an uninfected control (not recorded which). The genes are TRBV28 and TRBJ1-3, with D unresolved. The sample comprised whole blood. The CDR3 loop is CASSLQENTIYF. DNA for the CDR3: TGTGCCAGCAGTTTACAAGAGAACACCATATATTTT.